This TCR beta chain was retrieved from a study of OX40 agonist ivuxolimab in advanced cancers. Using immunoSEQ multiplex PCR, the repertoire was profiled, and TCRdb retains in-frame clones only, with some absent. The profile shows roughly 110,000 clones, approximately 90% of them singletons. This TCR was sampled from an adult with an advanced solid tumor such as melanoma, head and neck, liver or kidney cancer. The sequences come from CD4+ or CD8+ T cells sorted from blood, collected in a trial of the OX40 agonist ivuxolimab.

The CDR3 here is CASNSGSSSYNEQFF. The CDR3 DNA follows: TGCGCCAGCAACAGCGGGTCTAGCTCCTACAATGAGCAGTTCTTC. This sequence joins TRBV5-1 and TRBJ2-1; D might be TRBD2 (6 bases). The CDR3 spans 15 residues. In germline, CDR1 is SGHRS, CDR2 YFSETQ. V lost 6 bases and J 0 bases, leaving 13 bases between the germline ends.